This note documents a single T cell receptor (beta chain) sequence. The antigen is unknown. Clones were sequenced by immunoSEQ multiplex PCR, and TCRdb holds only the in-frame ones, with some missing. The data hold 410,000 or so clones, with 92% observed a single time. Sample treatment: 19 received Ad26.COV2.S at low or high dose, single or two shots; 5 received placebo; per-sample allocation not given. Sampling was done on day 63 after the first vaccine or placebo injection. The V gene lost 5 bases and the J gene lost 1 base, with 11 bases spanning the gap. This CDR3 has 14 amino acids. Germline V CDR1 and CDR2: KGHSH, LQKENI. This sample was included in a study of Ad26.COV2.S vaccination and SARS-CoV-2 variants. About the study: The COV1001 Ad26.COV2.S trial arm included the donor. The study, taken as a whole, reports: Spike-specific TCR breadth ran higher among vaccine recipients than placebo recipients. TCR breadth and depth analyses may have underestimated total T cell responses.

Sequencing was performed on peripheral blood, taken in a trial of Ad26.COV2.S vaccine versus placebo. The TCR sequence derives from a person aged 18-60 years who received the Ad26.COV2.S COVID-19 vaccine or a placebo. The rearrangement joins TRBV18 to TRBJ1-1; perhaps TRBD1 as D (5 bases). The CDR3 region has the DNA TGTGCCAGCTCAGAATCCCAGGGGAACACTGAAGCTTTCTTT. Translated, it gives CASSESQGNTEAFF.